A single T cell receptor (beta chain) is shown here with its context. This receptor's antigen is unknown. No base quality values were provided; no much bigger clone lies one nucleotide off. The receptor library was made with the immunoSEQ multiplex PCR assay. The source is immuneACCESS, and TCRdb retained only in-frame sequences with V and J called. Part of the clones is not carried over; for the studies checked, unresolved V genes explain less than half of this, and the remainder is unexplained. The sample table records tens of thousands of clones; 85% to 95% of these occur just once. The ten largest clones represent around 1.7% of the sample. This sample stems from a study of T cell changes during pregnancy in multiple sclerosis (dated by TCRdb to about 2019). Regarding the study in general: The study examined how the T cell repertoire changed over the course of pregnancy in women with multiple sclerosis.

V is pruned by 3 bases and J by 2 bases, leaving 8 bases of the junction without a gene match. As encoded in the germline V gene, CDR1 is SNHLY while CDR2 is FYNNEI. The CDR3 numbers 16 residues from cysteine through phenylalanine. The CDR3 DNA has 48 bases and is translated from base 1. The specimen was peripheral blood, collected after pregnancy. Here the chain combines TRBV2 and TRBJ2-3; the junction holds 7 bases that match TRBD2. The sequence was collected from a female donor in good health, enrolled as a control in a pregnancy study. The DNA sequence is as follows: TGTGCCAGCAGTGACGGTACTAGCGCAAACACAGATACGCAGTATTTT. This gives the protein CASSDGTSANTDTQYF.